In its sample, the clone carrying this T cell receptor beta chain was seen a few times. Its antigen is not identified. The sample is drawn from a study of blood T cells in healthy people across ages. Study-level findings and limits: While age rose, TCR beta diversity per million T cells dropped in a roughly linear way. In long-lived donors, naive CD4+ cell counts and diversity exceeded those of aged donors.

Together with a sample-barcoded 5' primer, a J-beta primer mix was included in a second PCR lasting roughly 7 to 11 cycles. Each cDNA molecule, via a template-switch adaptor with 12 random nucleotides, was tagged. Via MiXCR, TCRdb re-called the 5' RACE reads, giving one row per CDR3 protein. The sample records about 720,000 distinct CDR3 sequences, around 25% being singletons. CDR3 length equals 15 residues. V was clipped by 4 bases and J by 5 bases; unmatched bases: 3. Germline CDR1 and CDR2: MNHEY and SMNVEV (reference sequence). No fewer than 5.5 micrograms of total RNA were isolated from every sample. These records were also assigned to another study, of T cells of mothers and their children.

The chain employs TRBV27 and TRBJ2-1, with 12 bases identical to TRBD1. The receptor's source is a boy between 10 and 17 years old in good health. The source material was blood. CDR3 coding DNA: TGTGCCAGCAGTTGGGGACAGGGGGCGCACAATGAGCAGTTCTTC. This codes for CASSWGQGAHNEQFF.